The 16 T cell receptor beta chains below were found in one sample sequenced in a study of monozygotic twins with inflammatory bowel disease. One entry per CDR3 protein, without DNA, is what TCRdb gives after re-calling the 5' RACE reads. The sample shows about 380,000 distinct CDR3 sequences, and approximately 2.8% sits with its ten largest clones. Sequencing was done on a sample of blood. These receptors all come from a human donor with ulcerative colitis or Crohn's disease, or a healthy co-twin of an affected twin (not recorded which).

This chain uses TRBV4-1 with TRBJ1-4. The germline CDR1 and CDR2 sequences are MGHRA and YSYEKL. The CDR3 loop spans 15 amino acids. The CDR3 spells CASSQERRGNEKLFF.

V is TRBV12-3 or TRBV12-4 and J is TRBJ2-1; checking the TCRdb D call of TRBD1 is not possible without DNA. This CDR3 is built from 15 residues. The CDR3 loop is CASSSPSEGLNEQFF.

This chain joins TRBV11-2 and TRBJ2-7; TCRdb selects TRBD1, and the lack of DNA leaves this call unchecked. The CDR3 runs 15 residues. From germline, CDR1 is SGHAT and CDR2 FQNNGV. The CDR3 protein is CASSLGDIRAYEQYF.

CDR3 protein: CSALTPDRGIWETQYF. The chain is built from TRBV20-1 and TRBJ2-5; the D gene TCRdb calls, TRBD1, cannot be checked with no DNA. The CDR3 sequence is 16 residues long. From germline, CDR1 is DFQATT and CDR2 SNEGSKA (reference sequence).

The chain has TRBV29-1 and TRBJ2-2; there is no DNA to check the TCRdb D call of TRBD2. Germline V lookup: CDR1 SQVTM, CDR2 ANQGSEA. The CDR3 totals 14 residues. The CDR3 sequence: CSVGRGRAPGELFF.

The rearrangement links TRBV20-1 to TRBJ2-1; TCRdb proposes TRBD2, but this gene call is untestable without DNA. The CDR3 totals 14 residues. Germline assignment: CDR1 DFQATT and CDR2 SNEGSKA (reference sequence). CDR3 loop: CSASRGAEYNEQFF.

The J gene is TRBJ2-7, the V gene TRBV5-1. There are 13 residues in the CDR3. The germline CDR1 and CDR2 sequences are SGHRS and YFSETQ. The CDR3 loop is CASSNIGAYEQYF.

The chain recombines TRBV6-1 with TRBJ2-5; TCRdb picks TRBD2, but there is no DNA to check that call. The CDR3 sequence is 18 residues long. Germline values: CDR1 MNHNS, CDR2 SASEGT. The CDR3 is CASSELRGPGLVGETQYF.

The chain is built from TRBV5-1 and TRBJ2-5. The germline V gene has CDR1 SGHRS and CDR2 YFSETQ. The CDR3 has 13 residues. CDR3 residues: CASKEGDQETQYF.

The V gene is TRBV20-1, the J gene TRBJ2-5; the D call of TRBD1 rests on TCRdb alone, since no DNA is present to check it. CDR3 length equals 15 residues. The V gene's germline CDR1 is DFQATT and CDR2 SNEGSKA (reference sequence). CDR3 in amino acids: CSARDPWGQRETQYF.

The genes are TRBV4-1 and TRBJ2-7. This CDR3 has 13 residues. Germline assignment: CDR1 MGHRA and CDR2 YSYEKL. CDR3 region: CASSQTHSYEQYF.

The chain is built from TRBV30 and TRBJ2-2; TCRdb designates TRBD1, a call that cannot be tested without DNA. The CDR3 covers 14 residues. Germline CDR1 is GTSNPN and CDR2 is SVGIG (reference sequence). CDR3 protein: CATDQGVGTGELFF.

The chain employs TRBV5-5 and TRBJ1-5; TCRdb's D call of TRBD1 is untestable without DNA. The CDR3 length is 14 residues. Germline lookup yields CDR1 SGHKS and CDR2 YYEKEE (reference sequence). CDR3 sequence: CASSGDRPYQPQHF.

The CDR3 here is CASSRGTTQNSGANVLTF. The rearrangement uses TRBV5-1 and TRBJ2-6; TCRdb indicates TRBD1, and absent DNA this call remains unverified. Germline CDR1 and CDR2: SGHRS and YFSETQ. The CDR3 extends over 18 amino acids. Looking up the rest from reference TRBV5-1 and TRBJ2-6 gives the full variable domain: KAGVTQTPRYLIKTRGQQVTLSCSPISGHRSVSWYQQTPGQGLQFLFEYFSETQRNKGNFPGRFSGRQFSNSRSEMNVSTLELGDSALYLCASSRGTTQNSGANVLTFGAGSRLTVL.

This chain uses TRBV12-3 or TRBV12-4 with TRBJ2-2; TCRdb returns TRBD1, unconfirmable since there is no DNA. CDR3 size: 14 residues. The CDR3 loop is CASSYRGHTGELFF.

The chain joins TRBV11-1 to TRBJ2-7; the TCRdb D gene call, TRBD1, has no DNA to confirm it. The CDR3 has 18 residues. Per germline, CDR1 SGHAT and CDR2 FQDESV (reference sequence). CDR3 region: CASSSPRVQGAISYEQYF.